Following are 18 T cell receptor beta chains from one sample sequenced in a study of shared clonotypes between healthy human individuals. Method: immunoSEQ multiplex PCR; TCRdb's copy keeps in-frame clones and lacks some. The sample yields some 1 million clones, around four fifths seen once. The sample was memory CD4+ T cells sorted from blood. Subset: CD45RA-negative fraction. The receptors were sampled from a man between 18 and 29 years old in good health.

The chain couples TRBV28 to TRBJ2-1; D is ambiguous. This CDR3 is 14 amino acids long. Germline loops: CDR1 MDHEN, CDR2 SYDVKM. V was pared by 2 bases and J by 7 bases, with 12 bases between. As DNA, the CDR3 is TGTGCCAGCAGTTTAAGCGTAAGAGGAAATGAGCAGTTCTTC. Amino acid sequence: CASSLSVRGNEQFF.

The chain combines TRBV6-6 with TRBJ2-1, with 7 nucleotides matching TRBD2. Germline CDR1 reads MNHNY; CDR2 reads SVGAGI (reference sequence). With V trimmed by 4 bases and J by 5 bases, 5 bases remained unmatched. This CDR3 has 14 amino acids. Written as DNA, the CDR3 is TGTGCCAGCAGTTCAGAGGGAGGGAACAATGAGCAGTTCTTC. Amino acid sequence: CASSSEGGNNEQFF.

CDR3 region: CATSRTFSGQGYEQYF. For the CDR3, the DNA is TGTGCCACCAGCAGAACTTTTTCGGGACAGGGCTACGAGCAGTACTTC. The rearrangement links TRBV15 to TRBJ2-7, with 9 positions matching TRBD1. CDR1 is LNHNV, CDR2 YYDKDF, per germline (reference sequence). Trimming removed 2 bases from V and 3 bases from J; junction bases left unmatched: 8. This CDR3 has 16 residues.

The rearrangement joins TRBV7-3 to TRBJ1-2; D perhaps matches TRBD1 (6 bases). Germline V gene sequence: CDR1 SGHTA, CDR2 FQGTGA. Trimming left V 6 bases short and J 3 bases short, with 14 bases between. The CDR3 totals 14 residues. CDR3 coding DNA: TGTGCCAGCAGATTCGACAGGACTGACTATGGCTACACCTTC. It yields the protein CASRFDRTDYGYTF.

Turning to this clone: A much more abundant neighbour one base away suggests this may be a read error. Other nucleotide sequences in the sample specify the same CDR3. The chain employs TRBV9 and TRBJ2-5; D is unresolved. The V and J ends lost 4 bases and 0 bases respectively, with 7 bases between them. This CDR3 has 13 amino acids. Germline CDR1 and CDR2: SGDLS and YYNGEE. CDR3 loop: CASSPQNQETQYF. For the CDR3, the DNA is TGTGCCAGCAGCCCTCAGAACCAAGAGACCCAGTACTTC.

The gene calls are TRBV4-1 and TRBJ2-4; D uncertain. Germline CDR1 reads MGHRA; CDR2 reads YSYEKL. This CDR3 is 18 amino acids long. Trimming removed 0 bases at V and 0 bases at J, with 15 bases between. The CDR3 loop reads CASSQDGSPVPAKNIQYF. The CDR3 coding sequence is TGCGCCAGCAGCCAAGACGGGTCGCCCGTCCCAGCCAAAAACATTCAGTACTTC.

The rearrangement joins TRBV28 to TRBJ2-6; the D gene could be TRBD1 or TRBD2 (5 bases each). CDR3 length equals 18 residues. V lost 6 bases, J lost 0 bases, and 18 bases lay in between. CDR1 is MDHEN, CDR2 SYDVKM, per germline. The DNA of the CDR3 is TGTGCCAGCAGCCGGGGCGGCGCCATGAGCTCTGGGGCCAACGTCCTGACTTTC. Translated, it gives CASSRGGAMSSGANVLTF.

The V gene is TRBV2, the J gene TRBJ1-1; the D gene is possibly TRBD1 (5 bases). The germline V gene encodes CDR1 SNHLY and CDR2 FYNNEI. Trimming took 8 bases from V and 4 from J, leaving 17 bases between them. This CDR3 contains 14 residues. CDR3: CASAQRGEATEAFF. The CDR3 DNA reads as TGTGCCAGCGCACAGCGGGGGGAGGCCACTGAAGCTTTCTTT.

This clone was observed a handful of times. This sequence joins TRBV7-2 and TRBJ2-7, with D possibly being TRBD1 (5 bases). Germline V gene data show CDR1 as SGHTA and CDR2 as FQGNSA. V lost 6 bases and J 6 bases, leaving 15 bases between the germline ends. This CDR3 region has 13 residues. The CDR3 loop is CASRRQTEREQYF. The CDR3 region has the DNA TGTGCCAGCAGGCGACAGACTGAGCGCGAGCAGTACTTC.

V usage is TRBV2 and J usage is TRBJ1-6; unclear D gene. Germline CDR1 and CDR2: SNHLY and FYNNEI. V was cut by 4 bases and J by 7 bases, with 11 bases left in between. CDR3 length equals 14 residues. Here the CDR3 reads CASSVSGPNSPLHF. Written as DNA, the CDR3 is TGTGCCAGCAGTGTTTCAGGTCCGAATTCACCCCTCCACTTT. Filled out from reference TRBV2 and TRBJ1-6, the complete variable domain reads EPEVTQTPSHQVTQMGQEVILRCVPISNHLYFYWYRQILGQKVEFLVSFYNNEISEKSEIFDDQFSVERPDGSNFTLKIRSTKLEDSAMYFCASSVSGPNSPLHFGNGTRLTVT.

The genes are TRBV5-5 and TRBJ1-6; 9 bases are shared with TRBD1. After removal of 0 bases from V and 10 bases from J, the junction contained 5 bases not matched to a gene. CDR1 and CDR2 (germline): SGHKS, YYEKEE (reference sequence). The CDR3 is made up of 15 amino acids. As DNA, the CDR3 is TGTGCCAGCAGCTTGGAGGGGACAGGGAAATCACCCCTCCACTTT. Its protein product is CASSLEGTGKSPLHF.

CDR3 sequence: CASRRLAGGQDTQYF. For the CDR3, the DNA is TGTGCCAGCAGAAGACTAGCGGGGGGGCAAGATACGCAGTATTTT. This rearrangement joins TRBV2 to TRBJ2-3; 14 nucleotides line up with TRBD2. The length of the CDR3 is 15 residues. Germline lookup yields CDR1 SNHLY and CDR2 FYNNEI. V dropped 6 bases and J dropped 5; count of bases not matched to a gene: 4.

This chain joins TRBV15 and TRBJ1-1; D is perhaps TRBD1 (5 bases). This CDR3 region has 15 residues. V shed 0 bases and J shed 3 bases, with 11 bases lying between them. In germline, CDR1 is LNHNV, CDR2 YYDKDF (reference sequence). CDR3 sequence (DNA): TGTGCCACCAGCAGAGAGGGGGTAGGGGACACTGAAGCTTTCTTT. Translating gives CATSREGVGDTEAFF.

This clone appeared a few times. V and J are TRBV6-4 and TRBJ2-7; 7 bases line up with TRBD2. This CDR3 region has 12 residues. Germline CDR1 is MRHNA and CDR2 is SNTAGT. V gave up 8 bases and J gave up 5 bases; unmatched junction bases: 6. For the CDR3, the DNA is TGTGCCAGCCATGGAGGGAGGGACGAGCAGTACTTC. This translates into CASHGGRDEQYF.

The V gene is TRBV7-2, the J gene TRBJ1-5, with TRBD1 matching over 10 bases. The V gene's germline CDR1 is SGHTA and CDR2 FQGNSA. V was pared by 5 bases and J by 11 bases, with 15 bases of the junction left unmatched. CDR3 length: 16 amino acids. DNA for the CDR3: TGTGCCAGCAGCCCGTCAATTCGGGACAGGGGTTCATCCCAGCATTTT. Translated, it gives CASSPSIRDRGSSQHF.

The V call is TRBV10-3, the J call TRBJ1-6; TRBD1 might be the D (5 bases). Germline-derived CDR1 and CDR2 are ENHRY and SYGVKD. There are 15 residues in the CDR3. Trimming took off 2 bases at V and 8 bases at J, with 13 bases between the two ends. In nucleotides, the CDR3 is TGTGCCATCAGTGAGGAGGGGCACGGGGATTCACCCCTCCACTTT. Translation gives CAISEEGHGDSPLHF.

This clone appeared a few times. The chain has TRBV9 and TRBJ2-7, with D possibly matching TRBD1 (6 bases). Trimming pared 0 bases from V and 3 bases from J, leaving 22 bases between. This CDR3 comprises 18 residues. Germline V lookup: CDR1 SGDLS, CDR2 YYNGEE. The CDR3 region is CASSVVRGDRKFGYEQYF. DNA for the CDR3: TGTGCCAGCAGCGTAGTGAGGGGAGACAGGAAATTTGGCTACGAGCAGTACTTC.

In its sample, this clone was seen many times. The chain carries TRBV19 and TRBJ2-7; 7 bases are shared with TRBD1. V was pared by 3 bases and J by 3 bases, with 11 bases of the junction left unmatched. This CDR3 is 16 amino acids long. Per germline, CDR1 LNHDA and CDR2 SQIVND (reference sequence). The CDR3 loop is CASSILLTGLSYEQYF. CDR3 in DNA: TGTGCCAGTAGTATCCTCTTGACAGGGCTAAGCTACGAGCAGTACTTC.